This T cell receptor (beta chain) appears in the sequencing data of a study of high-grade serous ovarian cancer treatment subgroups. Study overall: On average, roughly 14,000 reads and 7,000 to 8,500 unique TCR beta rearrangements were obtained per sample. General study results and limits: CDR1 and CDR2 were left unanalyzed; analyses focused on CDR3. Clonal relatedness tracked neoantigen level, and by trend copy number and mutation load. Spatial context was lost because tumors were sequenced in bulk.

This CDR3 is 14 amino acids long. The V gene's germline CDR1 is SGHRS and CDR2 YFSETQ. V was cut by 3 bases and J by 6 bases, with 14 bases left in between. Using immunoSEQ multiplex PCR, the repertoire was profiled, and TCRdb retains in-frame clones only, with some absent. The table records some 28,000 clones, about 81% of them present only once. Tumor samples were obtained before definitive surgery or chemotherapy. On this clone: Its specificity is unknown.

This chain connects TRBV5-1 to TRBJ2-3; D remains unclear. Sequencing input: tumor tissue. The TCR comes from a human donor with high-grade serous ovarian cancer. CDR3 residues: CASSSKLTMDTQYF. The CDR3 DNA is TGCGCCAGCAGCTCGAAGTTAACCATGGATACGCAGTATTTT. Filled out from reference TRBV5-1 and TRBJ2-3, the complete variable domain reads KAGVTQTPRYLIKTRGQQVTLSCSPISGHRSVSWYQQTPGQGLQFLFEYFSETQRNKGNFPGRFSGRQFSNSRSEMNVSTLELGDSALYLCASSSKLTMDTQYFGPGTRLTVL.